The 15 T cell receptor beta chains presented below share a single source sample, sequenced in a study of blood T cell repertoires in COVID-19. The assay was immunoSEQ multiplex PCR, and TCRdb's table has in-frame clones only and misses some. Of about 200,000 clones in the sample, around 85% were seen once. The sequenced sample consisted of peripheral blood. Receptors were obtained from a man between 60 and 75 years old with COVID-19, enrolled during active disease.

The V call is TRBV18, the J call TRBJ2-2; 7 bases are a match to TRBD2. V lost 3 bases, J lost 6 bases, and 13 bases stayed unmatched. Germline CDR1 KGHSH, CDR2 LQKENI. The CDR3 is 17 residues long. The CDR3 region is CASSPSRGLETAGELFF. CDR3 nucleotides: TGTGCCAGCTCACCGTCGAGAGGACTAGAAACGGCCGGGGAGCTGTTTTTT.

This clone has a single count. The V call is TRBV3-1 (or the pseudogene TRBV3-2), the J call TRBJ2-7, with D hard to call. Germline CDR1 and CDR2: LGHDT and YNNKEL (reference sequence). The CDR3 totals 11 residues. Between the trimmed V and J ends, which lost 5 bases and 4 bases, there was a span of 6 bases. The CDR3 DNA reads TGTGCCAGCAGCAACGGGTACGAGCAGTACTTC. This encodes CASSNGYEQYF.

The V and J genes are TRBV5-1 and TRBJ1-2; D uncertain. This CDR3 comprises 12 residues. The V and J ends lost 7 bases and 8 bases respectively, with 15 bases between them. The germline gives CDR1 SGHRS, CDR2 YFSETQ. This CDR3 reads CASSGSLGGYTF. CDR3 sequence (DNA): TGCGCCAGCTCGGGATCTTTGGGGGGCTACACCTTC.

V and J are TRBV6-1 and TRBJ2-2; D ambiguous. Looked up from germline, CDR1 is MNHNS and CDR2 is SASEGT. V was pared by 1 base and J by 4 bases, with 10 bases between. This CDR3 has 15 residues. In DNA, the CDR3 is TGTGCCAGCAGTGAAGTGTCACAACCCACCGGGGAGCTGTTTTTT. It translates to CASSEVSQPTGELFF.

This chain uses TRBV9 with TRBJ2-3; weak D call: TRBD2 (5 bases). CDR1 and CDR2 (germline): SGDLS, YYNGEE. V shed 0 bases and J shed 2 bases, with 7 bases lying between them. This CDR3 is 14 amino acids long. CDR3 nucleotide sequence: TGTGCCAGCAGCGTAGGCGGGTCCACAGATACGCAGTATTTT. Protein: CASSVGGSTDTQYF.

V gene TRBV7-8 combines with J gene TRBJ2-3, with 12 bases lining up with TRBD2. Germline V gene data show CDR1 as SGHVS and CDR2 as FQNEAQ. The CDR3 runs to 17 residues. The trim removed 3 bases at V and 4 bases at J, leaving 8 bases unmatched. CDR3 sequence reads: CASSFGLAGGPADTQYF. The CDR3 DNA sequence: TGTGCCAGCAGCTTCGGCCTAGCGGGAGGGCCCGCAGATACGCAGTATTTT. The whole variable domain, remainder taken from reference TRBV7-8 and TRBJ2-3, is GAGVSQSPRYKVAKRGQDVALRCDPISGHVSLFWYQQALGQGPEFLTYFQNEAQLDKSGLPSDRFFAERPEGSVSTLKIQRTQQEDSAVYLCASSFGLAGGPADTQYFGPGTRLTVL.

The genes are TRBV29-1 and TRBJ1-1; D unresolved. Looked up from germline, CDR1 is SQVTM and CDR2 is ANQGSEA. The CDR3 sequence is 12 residues long. Trimming shortened V by 4 bases and J by 1 base, and 7 bases separated the two germline ends. Written as DNA, the CDR3 is TGCAGCGTTGGTGGGAGGAACACTGAAGCTTTCTTT. This sequence encodes CSVGGRNTEAFF. Supplemented by reference TRBV29-1 and TRBJ1-1, the full variable domain reads SAVISQKPSRDICQRGTSLTIQCQVDSQVTMMFWYRQQPGQSLTLIATANQGSEATYESGFVIDKFPISRPNLTFSTLTVSNMSPEDSSIYLCSVGGRNTEAFFGQGTRLTVV.

The CDR3 protein is CASSNDRGGNSPLHF. CDR3 nucleotide sequence: TGTGCCAGTAGTAACGACAGGGGTGGGAATTCACCCCTCCACTTT. This sequence joins TRBV19 and TRBJ1-6; 8 nucleotides line up with TRBD1. The CDR3 consists of 15 residues. In germline, CDR1 is LNHDA, CDR2 SQIVND (reference sequence). V was pared by 4 bases and J by 7 bases, with 6 bases of the junction left unmatched.

The chain carries TRBV19 and TRBJ2-3; 9 bases line up with TRBD1. Germline values: CDR1 LNHDA, CDR2 SQIVND (reference sequence). With 5 bases clipped from V and 1 base from J, the junction kept 10 bases outside the gene matches. CDR3 size: 17 residues. The CDR3 DNA reads as TGTGCCAGTAGTCCCCACAGGGGGCTCGAAGGCACAGATACGCAGTATTTT. This encodes CASSPHRGLEGTDTQYF. Full variable domain (remainder filled in from reference TRBV19 and TRBJ2-3): DGGITQSPKYLFRKEGQNVTLSCEQNLNHDAMYWYRQDPGQGLRLIYYSQIVNDFQKGDIAEGYSVSREKKESFPLTVTSAQKNPTAFYLCASSPHRGLEGTDTQYFGPGTRLTVL.

The V and J genes are TRBV18 and TRBJ1-6; tentatively, D is TRBD1 (5 bases). The germline gives CDR1 KGHSH, CDR2 LQKENI. The V end was cut by 5 bases, the J end by 8 bases, with 19 bases between. The CDR3 spans 16 residues. The CDR3 reads CASSFGTPRMDSPLHF. The CDR3 coding sequence is TGTGCCAGCTCATTCGGGACTCCACGTATGGATTCACCCCTCCACTTT.

The chain uses TRBV19 and TRBJ1-2, with TRBD1 identical over 9 bases. The germline V gene has CDR1 LNHDA and CDR2 SQIVND (reference sequence). V was clipped by 7 bases and J by 6 bases; unmatched bases: 9. This CDR3 has 14 amino acids. The CDR3 is CASIATWDRDGYTF. In DNA form, the CDR3 reads TGTGCCAGTATCGCGACGTGGGACAGGGATGGCTACACCTTC.

This chain joins TRBV15 and TRBJ1-1, with D possibly being TRBD1 (6 bases). V was shortened by 1 base and J by 6 bases, with 15 bases between the two germline ends. Germline assignment: CDR1 LNHNV and CDR2 YYDKDF (reference sequence). There are 15 residues in the CDR3. The CDR3 sequence is CATSRVRGRGSEAFF. CDR3 coding DNA: TGTGCCACCAGCAGAGTCCGGGGCAGGGGATCTGAAGCTTTCTTT.

This chain uses TRBV6-5 with TRBJ2-7; TRBD1 aligns across 10 bases. Trimming at V came to 0 bases and at J to 4 bases, leaving 6 bases not matched to a gene. The CDR3 is 16 amino acids. Germline values: CDR1 MNHEY, CDR2 SVGAGI. Written as DNA, the CDR3 is TGTGCCAGCAGTTACTCCCAGGGACAGGGGCGGTACGAGCAGTACTTC. This translates into CASSYSQGQGRYEQYF.

V is TRBV11-3 and J is TRBJ2-1, with D possibly TRBD2 on 6 matching bases. Germline loops: CDR1 SGHNT, CDR2 YENEEA. This CDR3 is 17 amino acids long. Trimming removed 5 bases from V and 0 bases from J, with 17 bases in between. CDR3 residues: CASSPLVGGSSYNEQFF. CDR3 DNA: TGTGCCAGCAGCCCCCTCGTGGGGGGAAGCTCCTACAATGAGCAGTTCTTC.

Here the CDR3 DNA reads TGTGCCAGCTCACCACGTGAAGGGGCAGGGGGGGAGCAGTACTTC. It is translated as CASSPREGAGGEQYF. The V call is TRBV18, the J call TRBJ2-7; D is possibly TRBD1 (7 bases). This CDR3 region has 15 residues. V gave up 1 base and J gave up 7 bases, with 17 bases separating them. Germline V CDR1 and CDR2: KGHSH, LQKENI.